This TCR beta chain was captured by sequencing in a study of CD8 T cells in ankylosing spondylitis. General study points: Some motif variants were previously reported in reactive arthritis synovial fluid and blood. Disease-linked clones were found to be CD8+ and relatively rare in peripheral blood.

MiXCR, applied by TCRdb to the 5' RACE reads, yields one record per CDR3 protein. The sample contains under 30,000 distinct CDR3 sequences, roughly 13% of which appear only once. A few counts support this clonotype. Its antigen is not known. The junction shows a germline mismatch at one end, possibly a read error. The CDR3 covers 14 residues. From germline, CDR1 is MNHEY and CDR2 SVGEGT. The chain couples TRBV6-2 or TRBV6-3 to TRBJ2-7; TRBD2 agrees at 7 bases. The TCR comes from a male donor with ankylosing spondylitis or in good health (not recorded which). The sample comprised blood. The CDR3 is CASSYRREYYDQYF. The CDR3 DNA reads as TGTGCCAGCAGTTATCGGCGGGAGTACTACGATCAGTACTTC.